The 25 T cell receptor beta chains given below trace back to one sample, sequenced in a study of PD-1 blockade in classical Hodgkin lymphoma (dated by TCRdb to the early 2020s). Libraries came from the immunoSEQ multiplex PCR assay. TCRdb holds this immuneACCESS table with in-frame rearrangements only. Some clones are missing; in checked studies, unresolved V genes explain under half, and the rest has no known cause. The sample yields under 15,000 clones; roughly 84% were counted once. The ten largest make up under 30% of the sample. Interpreted using the paper, the time point label stands for: cycle 1 day 1 (C1D1), immediately before nivolumab initiation. All trial patients had relapsed after autologous stem cell transplantation, with cohorts A, B and C differing in prior brentuximab vedotin exposure. Material: peripheral blood mononuclear cells (PBMCs), obtained at baseline. The source of these receptors is a human donor with classical Hodgkin lymphoma.

The V call is TRBV6-6, the J call TRBJ1-2; D is undetermined. Germline V gene data show CDR1 as MNHNY and CDR2 as SVGAGI (reference sequence). The CDR3 runs 11 residues. The V and J ends lost 7 bases and 3 bases respectively, with 6 bases between them. The CDR3: CASIGHYGYTF. CDR3 DNA sequence: TGTGCCAGCATCGGGCACTATGGCTACACCTTC.

CDR3 loop: CASSELATGELFF. In DNA form, the CDR3 reads TGTGCCAGCAGTGAACTCGCGACCGGGGAGCTGTTTTTT. The chain links TRBV2 to TRBJ2-2; D uncertain. The CDR3 is 13 amino acids. The V end was cut by 2 bases, the J end by 5 bases, with 6 bases between. Germline CDR1 reads SNHLY; CDR2 reads FYNNEI.

The J gene is TRBJ1-5, the V gene TRBV30, with D unclear. The ends were cut back, 4 bases at V and 0 bases at J, with 10 bases in the middle. The CDR3 has 14 amino acids. The germline gives CDR1 GTSNPN, CDR2 SVGIG (reference sequence). The CDR3 nucleotides are TGTGCCTGGAATCCTGGGTATAGCAATCAGCCCCAGCATTTT. Translating gives CAWNPGYSNQPQHF.

The chain combines TRBV9 with TRBJ2-5, with TRBD1 matching over 11 bases. J was trimmed by 5 bases and V by 5 bases; bases with no gene match: 8. This CDR3 spans 15 amino acids. CDR1 SGDLS and CDR2 YYNGEE come from the germline V gene. The CDR3 DNA is TGTGCCAGCAGTTCGGACAGGGGGCCGTTCGAGACCCAGTACTTC. Its protein is CASSSDRGPFETQYF.

The genes are TRBV18 and TRBJ2-7; 8 bases align to TRBD1. This CDR3 contains 15 residues. V was pared by 6 bases and J by 5 bases, with 12 bases of the junction left unmatched. Germline V CDR1 and CDR2: KGHSH, LQKENI. The CDR3 spells CASSLLAGGRDEQYF. The CDR3 DNA reads as TGTGCCAGCTCCCTGCTCGCAGGGGGCCGGGACGAGCAGTACTTC.

The chain carries TRBV6-5 and TRBJ2-1; D gene ambiguous. V was shortened by 6 bases and J by 8 bases, with 20 bases between the two germline ends. The CDR3 contains 15 residues. CDR1 and CDR2 from the germline V gene are MNHEY and SVGAGI. CDR3 coding DNA: TGTGCCAGCAGCCGCGACACTCGCCTGGACGATGAGCAGTTCTTC. Its translation: CASSRDTRLDDEQFF.

The rearrangement uses TRBV5-1 and TRBJ1-2; the D gene is possibly TRBD1 (5 bases). Trimming stripped 0 bases from V and 8 bases from J, with 11 bases between. CDR3 size: 13 residues. Germline CDR1 is SGHRS and CDR2 is YFSETQ. The CDR3 loop reads CASSLAGGDGYTF. CDR3 nucleotides: TGCGCCAGCAGCTTGGCCGGAGGGGACGGCTACACCTTC.

The chain carries TRBV5-5 and TRBJ2-1; perhaps TRBD2 as D (5 bases). V lost 2 bases, J lost 0 bases, and 21 bases lay in between. CDR3 length: 19 residues. Germline CDR1 and CDR2: SGHKS and YYEKEE (reference sequence). CDR3 DNA: TGTGCCAGCAGCTTAATAGGACTCCGCGATACAAACTCCTACAATGAGCAGTTCTTC. Translation: CASSLIGLRDTNSYNEQFF. The complete variable domain, with remaining parts taken from reference TRBV5-5 and TRBJ2-1, reads DAGVTQSPTHLIKTRGQQVTLRCSPISGHKSVSWYQQVLGQGPQFIFQYYEKEERGRGNFPDRFSARQFPNYSSELNVNALLLGDSALYLCASSLIGLRDTNSYNEQFFGPGTRLTVL.

This chain connects TRBV10-1 to TRBJ2-2; 9 bases match TRBD1. Germline V gene lookup returns CDR1 WNHNN and CDR2 SYGVQD (reference sequence). The V gene end was trimmed by 10 bases and the J gene end by 6 bases; junction bases not matched to a gene: 3. CDR3 size: 12 residues. CDR3 region: CATGTGSGELFF. As DNA, the CDR3 is TGCGCCACCGGGACAGGGTCCGGGGAGCTGTTTTTT.

This chain joins TRBV18 and TRBJ2-1, with D perhaps assigned TRBD1 or TRBD2 (5 bases each). CDR1 is KGHSH and CDR2 is LQKENI in the germline V gene. Trimming shortened V by 2 bases and J by 5 bases, and 13 bases separated the two germline ends. The CDR3 runs 15 residues. The CDR3, as DNA: TGTGCCAGCTCACCAACGGGACCGTCTCACAATGAGCAGTTCTTC. Protein product: CASSPTGPSHNEQFF.

This chain joins TRBV11-3 and TRBJ1-6; 10 bases align to TRBD1. Trimming took 6 bases from V and 9 from J; bases not matched to a gene: 8. CDR1 and CDR2 (germline): SGHNT, YENEEA. The CDR3 spans 15 residues. CDR3 bases: TGTGCCAGCAGTTTCCAGACAGGGGGCTTTTCACCCCTCCACTTT. Its translation: CASSFQTGGFSPLHF.

The chain uses TRBV28 and TRBJ2-7; D may be TRBD1 (5 bases). Trimming pared 2 bases from V and 2 bases from J, leaving 22 bases between. CDR1 is MDHEN, CDR2 SYDVKM, per germline. This CDR3 spans 18 amino acids. This CDR3 reads CASSLRQGQGAFTYEQYV. CDR3 coding DNA: TGTGCCAGCAGTTTAAGGCAAGGGCAGGGCGCGTTTACCTACGAGCAGTACGTC.

This chain uses TRBV7-7 with TRBJ2-3, with D uncertain. The ends were cut back, 1 base at V and 5 bases at J, with 7 bases in the middle. The CDR3 sequence is 13 residues long. Germline CDR1 SSHAT, CDR2 FNYEAQ (reference sequence). The CDR3 reads CASSLGLLDTQYF. The CDR3, as DNA: TGTGCCAGCAGCTTAGGGCTTTTAGATACGCAGTATTTT.

J is TRBJ2-2 and V is TRBV28; D may be TRBD2 (6 bases). The CDR3 is 14 residues long. Germline values: CDR1 MDHEN, CDR2 SYDVKM. The V end was cut by 4 bases, the J end by 3 bases, with 9 bases between. The CDR3 DNA reads TGTGCCAGCAGTTCCGGGACTTACACCGGGGAGCTGTTTTTT. Translation gives CASSSGTYTGELFF.

The chain is built from TRBV23-1 and TRBJ2-5, with TRBD2 as a possible D gene (8 bases). TRBV23-1 is filed as an ORF, its function uncertain. The length of the CDR3 is 21 residues. V shed 0 bases and J shed 4 bases, with 30 bases lying between them. The CDR3 sequence is CASSQSFGGDRDSPRGETQYF. The CDR3 DNA follows: TGCGCCAGCAGTCAATCTTTCGGGGGGGACCGGGACAGCCCAAGAGGAGAGACCCAGTACTTC.

This sequence joins TRBV29-1 and TRBJ1-2, with D unresolved. Germline V gene sequence: CDR1 SQVTM, CDR2 ANQGSEA. Trimming took 2 bases from V and 3 from J, leaving 4 bases between them. The CDR3 is 11 amino acids. CDR3 coding DNA: TGCAGCGTTGAAAGACACTATGGCTACACCTTC. This encodes CSVERHYGYTF.

This rearrangement joins TRBV27 to TRBJ2-1; 7 nucleotides align to TRBD1. The V gene end was trimmed by 6 bases and the J gene end by 1 base; junction bases not matched to a gene: 15. The CDR3 is 18 amino acids. CDR1 MNHEY and CDR2 SMNVEV come from the germline V gene (reference sequence). The CDR3 here is CASRRQGFLPFSYNEQFF. In DNA form, the CDR3 reads TGTGCCAGCAGGCGACAGGGCTTCCTACCTTTTTCCTACAATGAGCAGTTCTTC.

This rearrangement joins TRBV23-1 to TRBJ2-2; D is uncertain. TRBV23-1 qualifies as an ORF whose function is uncertain. Trimming pared 3 bases from V and 0 bases from J, leaving 8 bases between. There are 15 residues in the CDR3. In DNA form, the CDR3 reads TGCGCCAGCAGTCATCGGCCTACGAACACCGGGGAGCTGTTTTTT. Translating gives CASSHRPTNTGELFF.

The V call is TRBV15, the J call TRBJ1-2; TRBD1 matches 7 bases. CDR1 is LNHNV, CDR2 YYDKDF, per germline (reference sequence). The CDR3 runs to 15 residues. V was pared by 1 base and J by 4 bases, with 6 bases of the junction left unmatched. This chain's CDR3 is CATSRGQGVGYGYTF. The CDR3 nucleotides are TGTGCCACCAGCAGAGGACAGGGAGTCGGCTATGGCTACACCTTC.

The chain combines TRBV11-3 with TRBJ2-6, with TRBD1 matching over 8 bases. V lost 5 bases to trimming and J lost 2 bases; unmatched junction nucleotides: 8. Looked up from germline, CDR1 is SGHNT and CDR2 is YENEEA. The CDR3 has 17 amino acids. The CDR3 spells CASSHGQGSAGANVLTF. CDR3 sequence (DNA): TGTGCCAGCAGCCACGGACAGGGTTCGGCTGGGGCCAACGTCCTGACTTTC. The whole variable domain, remainder taken from reference TRBV11-3 and TRBJ2-6, is EAGVVQSPRYKIIEKKQPVAFWCNPISGHNTLYWYLQNLGQGPELLIRYENEEAVDDSQLPKDRFSAERLKGVDSTLKIQPAELGDSAVYLCASSHGQGSAGANVLTFGAGSRLTVL.

The chain combines TRBV4-2 with TRBJ1-1; maybe TRBD1 (5 bases). The V gene lost 4 bases and the J gene lost 0 bases, with 9 bases spanning the gap. This CDR3 contains 14 residues. CDR1 is LGHNA and CDR2 is YNFKEQ in the germline V gene. The CDR3 protein is CASSRDLLNTEAFF. DNA for the CDR3: TGTGCCAGCAGCCGGGACCTGTTGAACACTGAAGCTTTCTTT.

V and J are TRBV11-1 and TRBJ2-2, with D perhaps matching TRBD1 or TRBD2 (5 bases each). This CDR3 has 16 residues. V was cut by 5 bases and J by 0 bases, with 13 bases left in between. CDR1 is SGHAT and CDR2 is FQDESV in the germline V gene (reference sequence). The CDR3 sequence is CASSLRDGTNTGELFF. The CDR3 DNA sequence: TGTGCCAGCAGCCTCCGGGACGGAACGAACACCGGGGAGCTGTTTTTT.

The chain combines TRBV2 with TRBJ2-1; 7 bases map to TRBD1. V was clipped by 8 bases and J by 8 bases; unmatched bases: 6. Germline CDR1 is SNHLY and CDR2 is FYNNEI. The CDR3 runs 12 residues. The CDR3, as DNA: TGTGCCAGCCCGACAGGGCCGGATGAGCAGTTCTTC. Translating gives CASPTGPDEQFF. Combining the CDR3 with reference TRBV2 and TRBJ2-1 gives the whole variable domain EPEVTQTPSHQVTQMGQEVILRCVPISNHLYFYWYRQILGQKVEFLVSFYNNEISEKSEIFDDQFSVERPDGSNFTLKIRSTKLEDSAMYFCASPTGPDEQFFGPGTRLTVL.

The V gene is TRBV4-3, the J gene TRBJ1-4; unclear D gene. Trimming stripped 1 base from V and 4 bases from J, with 4 bases between. Germline CDR1 reads LGHNA; CDR2 reads YSLEER. This CDR3 is built from 13 residues. In nucleotides, the CDR3 is TGCGCCAGCAGCCAAGGCCTTAATGAAAAACTGTTTTTT. Protein product: CASSQGLNEKLFF.

The J gene is TRBJ1-1, the V gene TRBV19; 8 bases are a match to TRBD1. The CDR3 has 17 residues. V gave up 6 bases and J gave up 3 bases; unmatched junction bases: 15. Looked up from germline, CDR1 is LNHDA and CDR2 is SQIVND (reference sequence). CDR3 protein: CASRNRAGGRRDTEAFF. CDR3 DNA sequence: TGTGCCAGTAGGAATCGGGCAGGGGGCAGGAGGGACACTGAAGCTTTCTTT.